A single sample gave rise to the 12 T cell receptor beta chains below, sequenced in a study of neurological immune-mediated disorders. MiXCR, run by TCRdb on the 5' RACE reads, gives a single entry per CDR3 protein. The data contain 55,000 to 70,000 distinct CDR3 sequences, roughly 3.1% of them singletons. Material for sequencing was PBMCs. The receptor source for this set is a woman in her fifties or sixties with multiple sclerosis.

At least ten counts were recorded for this clonotype. The rearrangement uses TRBV6-2 or TRBV6-3 and TRBJ2-1; 11 bases are a match to TRBD1. CDR3 size: 15 residues. The junction had 5 bases not matched to a gene; V was cut back by 6 bases and J by 4 bases. CDR1 is MNHEY, CDR2 SVGEGT, per germline. CDR3 bases: TGTGCCAGCAGCTCCGGGACAGGGGGATACAATGAGCAGTTCTTC. As protein: CASSSGTGGYNEQFF.

This clonotype was counted ten times or more. The chain joins TRBV14 to TRBJ1-1; D possibly corresponds to TRBD1 (5 bases). Germline V lookup: CDR1 SGHDN, CDR2 FVKESK. Trimming shortened V by 6 bases and J by 5 bases, and 16 bases separated the two germline ends. The CDR3 is 14 amino acids. The CDR3 DNA follows: TGTGCCAGCAGTTCGGTAAGGGGTCGTACTGAAGCTTTCTTT. Amino acid sequence: CASSSVRGRTEAFF.

At least ten counts were recorded for this clonotype. The V gene is TRBV5-1, the J gene TRBJ2-5; 9 bases are shared with TRBD1. Germline V gene data show CDR1 as SGHRS and CDR2 as YFSETQ. The CDR3 totals 17 residues. V shed 3 bases, J shed 1 base, and the junction held 10 bases outside the gene matches. As DNA, the CDR3 is TGCGCCAGCAGCTGGCCGAGACAGGGGGGCCTCCAAGAGACCCAGTACTTC. It is translated as CASSWPRQGGLQETQYF.

In this sample, this clonotype turned up many times. The gene calls are TRBV10-3 and TRBJ1-3; possibly TRBD1 for D (5 bases). V lost 6 bases and J lost 0, with 6 bases in between. In germline, CDR1 is ENHRY, CDR2 SYGVKD. The CDR3 has 13 amino acids. The CDR3 bases are TGTGCCATCAGAGACAGCTCTGGAAACACCATATATTTT. Translated, it gives CAIRDSSGNTIYF.

This clonotype was observed many times. The V gene is TRBV20-1, the J gene TRBJ1-5; no definite D call. V was shortened by 0 bases and J by 2 bases, with 14 bases between the two germline ends. The CDR3 sequence is 16 residues long. CDR1 and CDR2 from the germline V gene are DFQATT and SNEGSKA (reference sequence). CDR3 nucleotides: TGCAGTGCTAGAGATGTTGAAGACGCCCGCAATCAGCCCCAGCATTTT. Translating it yields CSARDVEDARNQPQHF.

This clonotype was detected ten times or more. V is TRBV18 and J is TRBJ2-2, with TRBD2 matching over 8 bases. The V gene's germline CDR1 is KGHSH and CDR2 LQKENI. V lost 2 bases to trimming and J lost 4 bases; unmatched junction nucleotides: 3. The CDR3 loop spans 15 amino acids. CDR3 in DNA: TGTGCCAGCTCACCAGGCGGGAGGAGCACCGGGGAGCTGTTTTTT. Amino acid sequence: CASSPGGRSTGELFF.

This clonotype was observed at least ten times. The rearrangement joins TRBV18 to TRBJ2-5; no clear D. Trimming took off 4 bases at V and 7 bases at J, with 13 bases between the two ends. Germline CDR1 reads KGHSH; CDR2 reads LQKENI. This CDR3 contains 13 residues. The CDR3 protein is CASSRDSEGTQYF. The CDR3 DNA sequence: TGTGCCAGCTCACGCGACTCCGAAGGGACCCAGTACTTC.

The table lists this clonotype with many counts. The rearrangement links TRBV4-3 to TRBJ2-1; 13 nucleotides line up with TRBD2. V dropped 4 bases and J dropped 9; count of bases not matched to a gene: 6. CDR1 and CDR2 from the germline V gene are LGHNA and YSLEER. This CDR3 is 15 amino acids long. The CDR3 loop reads CASSLRTSGGFEQFF. The CDR3 region has the DNA TGCGCCAGCAGCCTCCGGACTAGCGGGGGCTTTGAGCAGTTCTTC.

This clonotype has ten or more counts. The chain couples TRBV11-3 to TRBJ2-1; D gene ambiguous. CDR1 is SGHNT, CDR2 YENEEA, per germline. The ends were cut back, 1 base at V and 0 bases at J, with 10 bases in the middle. The CDR3 is made up of 16 amino acids. The DNA of the CDR3 is TGTGCCAGCAGCTTAGTGTACGGCGGCTCCTACAATGAGCAGTTCTTC. Translating it yields CASSLVYGGSYNEQFF.

This clonotype was observed at least ten times. The V gene is TRBV9, the J gene TRBJ2-7; 7 bases are shared with TRBD1. This CDR3 is built from 14 residues. J lost 3 bases, V lost 2 bases, and 5 bases had no gene match. Germline CDR1 reads SGDLS; CDR2 reads YYNGEE. CDR3 coding DNA: TGTGCCAGCAGCGTCCGGGACAGAAGCTACGAGCAGTACGTC. Encoded protein: CASSVRDRSYEQYV.

This clonotype was seen only a few times. The chain couples TRBV10-3 to TRBJ2-7; tentative D call: TRBD2 (5 bases). Trimming pared 4 bases from V and 3 bases from J, leaving 22 bases between. Germline V lookup: CDR1 ENHRY, CDR2 SYGVKD. CDR3 length: 17 residues. For the CDR3, the DNA is TGTGCCATCAGTGTACGACTAAAGCAGGACCTCTACTACGAGCAGTACTTC. The encoded protein is CAISVRLKQDLYYEQYF.

At least ten counts were recorded for this clonotype. The chain combines TRBV7-2 with TRBJ1-1, with D unresolved. This CDR3 comprises 13 residues. V lost 5 bases to trimming and J lost 5 bases, with 12 bases between them. The germline V gene has CDR1 SGHTA and CDR2 FQGNSA. The CDR3 sequence: CASSPSGRTEAFF. CDR3 sequence (DNA): TGTGCCAGCAGCCCCAGTGGGAGGACTGAAGCTTTCTTT.